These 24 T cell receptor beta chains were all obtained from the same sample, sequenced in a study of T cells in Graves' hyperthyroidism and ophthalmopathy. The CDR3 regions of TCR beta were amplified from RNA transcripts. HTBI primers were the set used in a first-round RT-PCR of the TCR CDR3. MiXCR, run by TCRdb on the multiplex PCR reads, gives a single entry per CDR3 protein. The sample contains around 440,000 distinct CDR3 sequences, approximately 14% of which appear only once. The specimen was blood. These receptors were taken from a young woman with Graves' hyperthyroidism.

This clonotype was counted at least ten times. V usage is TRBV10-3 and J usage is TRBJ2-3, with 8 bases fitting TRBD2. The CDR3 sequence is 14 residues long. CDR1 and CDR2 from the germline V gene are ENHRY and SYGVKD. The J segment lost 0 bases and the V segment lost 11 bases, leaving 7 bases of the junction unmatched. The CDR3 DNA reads TGTGCCTCCCGGGGGGGGATTAGCACAGATACGCAGTATTTT. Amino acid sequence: CASRGGISTDTQYF.

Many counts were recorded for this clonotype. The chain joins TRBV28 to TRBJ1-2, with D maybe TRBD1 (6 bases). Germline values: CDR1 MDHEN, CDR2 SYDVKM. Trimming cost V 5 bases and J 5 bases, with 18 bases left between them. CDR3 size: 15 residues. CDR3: CASSPSPGQKYGYTF. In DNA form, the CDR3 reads TGTGCCAGCAGTCCCTCTCCGGGACAAAAGTATGGCTACACCTTC.

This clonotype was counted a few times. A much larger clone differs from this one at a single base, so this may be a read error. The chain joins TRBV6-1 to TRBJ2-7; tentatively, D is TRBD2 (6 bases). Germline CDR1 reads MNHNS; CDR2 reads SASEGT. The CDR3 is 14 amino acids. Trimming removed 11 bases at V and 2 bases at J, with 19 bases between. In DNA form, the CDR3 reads TGTGCCGGCATTCGACGGGGAGGAGCCTACGAGCAGTACTTC. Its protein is CAGIRRGGAYEQYF.

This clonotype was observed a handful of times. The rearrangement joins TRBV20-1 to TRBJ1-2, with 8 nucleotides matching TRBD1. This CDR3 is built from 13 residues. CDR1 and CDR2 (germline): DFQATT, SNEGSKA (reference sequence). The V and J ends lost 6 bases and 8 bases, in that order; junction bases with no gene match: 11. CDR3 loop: CSAISDRAEGYTF. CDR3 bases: TGCAGTGCCATCTCGGACAGGGCTGAGGGCTACACCTTC.

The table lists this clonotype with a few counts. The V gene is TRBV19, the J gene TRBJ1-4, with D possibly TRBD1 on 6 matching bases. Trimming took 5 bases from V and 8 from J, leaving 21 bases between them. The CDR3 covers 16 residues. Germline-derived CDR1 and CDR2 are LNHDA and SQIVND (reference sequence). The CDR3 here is CASSDGQSPAGEKLFF. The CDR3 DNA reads TGTGCCAGTAGTGACGGACAGTCACCAGCGGGGGAAAAACTGTTTTTT.

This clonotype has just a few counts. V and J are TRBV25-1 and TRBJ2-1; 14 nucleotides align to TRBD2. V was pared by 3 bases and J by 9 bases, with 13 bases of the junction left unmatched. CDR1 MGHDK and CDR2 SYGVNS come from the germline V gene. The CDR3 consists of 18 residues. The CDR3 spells CASSDLGLAGGPLFEQFF. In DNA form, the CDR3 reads TGTGCCAGCAGTGACCTCGGACTAGCGGGGGGCCCTTTGTTTGAGCAGTTCTTC.

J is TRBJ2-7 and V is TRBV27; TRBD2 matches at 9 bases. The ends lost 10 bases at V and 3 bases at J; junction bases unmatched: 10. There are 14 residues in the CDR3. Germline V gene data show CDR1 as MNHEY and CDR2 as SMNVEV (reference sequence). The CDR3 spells CATARGSGSYEQYF. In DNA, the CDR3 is TGTGCCACCGCACGGGGTAGCGGGAGCTACGAGCAGTACTTC.

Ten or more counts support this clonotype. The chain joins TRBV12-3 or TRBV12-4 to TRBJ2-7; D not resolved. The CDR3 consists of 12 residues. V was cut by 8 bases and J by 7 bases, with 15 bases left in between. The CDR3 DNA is TGTGCCAGCGGGAACGGTTGGGGAGAGCAGTACTTC. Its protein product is CASGNGWGEQYF.

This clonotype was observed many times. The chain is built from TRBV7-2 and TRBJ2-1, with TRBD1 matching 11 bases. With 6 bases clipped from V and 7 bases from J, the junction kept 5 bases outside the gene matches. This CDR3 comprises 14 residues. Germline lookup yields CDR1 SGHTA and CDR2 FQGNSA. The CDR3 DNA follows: TGTGCCAGCAGAACCGGGACAGGGGGGAATGAGCAGTTCTTC. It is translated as CASRTGTGGNEQFF.

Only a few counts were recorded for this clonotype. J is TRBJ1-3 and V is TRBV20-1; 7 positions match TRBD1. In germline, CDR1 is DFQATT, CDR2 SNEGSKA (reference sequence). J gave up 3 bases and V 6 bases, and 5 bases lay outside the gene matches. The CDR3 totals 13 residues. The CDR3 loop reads CSAQGRSGNTIYF. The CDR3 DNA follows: TGCAGTGCACAGGGGCGGAGTGGAAACACCATATATTTT.

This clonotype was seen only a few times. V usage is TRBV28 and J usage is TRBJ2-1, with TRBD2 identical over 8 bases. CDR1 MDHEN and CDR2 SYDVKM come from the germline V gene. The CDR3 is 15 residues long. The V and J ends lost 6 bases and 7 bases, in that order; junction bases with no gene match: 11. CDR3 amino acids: CASSPVAGHRNEQFF. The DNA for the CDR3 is TGTGCCAGCAGCCCCGTAGCGGGACATCGGAATGAGCAGTTCTTC.

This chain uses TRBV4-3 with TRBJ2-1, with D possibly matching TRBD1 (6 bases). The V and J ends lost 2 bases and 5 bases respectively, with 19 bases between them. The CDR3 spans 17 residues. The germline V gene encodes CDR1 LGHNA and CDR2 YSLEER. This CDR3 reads CASSQWVTGTKNNEQFF. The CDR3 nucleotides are TGCGCCAGCAGCCAATGGGTCACCGGGACAAAAAACAATGAGCAGTTCTTC.

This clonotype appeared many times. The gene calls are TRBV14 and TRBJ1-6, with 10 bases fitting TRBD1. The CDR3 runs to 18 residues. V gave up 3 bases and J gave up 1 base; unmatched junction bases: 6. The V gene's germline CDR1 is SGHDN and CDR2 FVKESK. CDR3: CASSQHGQGVSYNSPLHF. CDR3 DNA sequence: TGTGCCAGCAGCCAGCACGGACAGGGGGTGTCCTATAATTCACCCCTCCACTTT.

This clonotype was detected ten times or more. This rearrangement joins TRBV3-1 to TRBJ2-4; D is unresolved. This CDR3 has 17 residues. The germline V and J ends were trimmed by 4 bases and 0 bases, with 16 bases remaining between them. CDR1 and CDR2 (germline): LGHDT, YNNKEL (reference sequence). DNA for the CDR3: TGTGCCAGCAGCCGAACGTCAGGACCGCTAGCCAAAAACATTCAGTACTTC. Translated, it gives CASSRTSGPLAKNIQYF.

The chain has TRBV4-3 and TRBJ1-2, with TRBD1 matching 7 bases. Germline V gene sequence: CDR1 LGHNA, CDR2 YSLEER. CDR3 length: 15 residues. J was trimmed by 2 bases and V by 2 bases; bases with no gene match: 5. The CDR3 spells CASSQTGRGNYGYTF. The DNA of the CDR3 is TGCGCCAGCAGCCAAACGGGCAGGGGGAACTATGGCTACACCTTC.

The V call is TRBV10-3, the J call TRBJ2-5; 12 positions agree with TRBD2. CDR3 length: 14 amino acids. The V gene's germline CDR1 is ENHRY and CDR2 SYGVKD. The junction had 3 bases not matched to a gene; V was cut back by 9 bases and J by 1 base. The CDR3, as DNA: TGTGCCATAGGACTAGCGGGAATCCAAGAGACCCAGTACTTC. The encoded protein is CAIGLAGIQETQYF.

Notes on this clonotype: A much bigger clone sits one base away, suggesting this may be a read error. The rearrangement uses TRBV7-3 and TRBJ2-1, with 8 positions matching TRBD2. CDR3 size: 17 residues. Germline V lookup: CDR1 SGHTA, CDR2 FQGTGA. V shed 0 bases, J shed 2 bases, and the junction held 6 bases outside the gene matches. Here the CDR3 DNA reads TGTGCCAGCAGCTTAACGGGGAGCGGGAGCCCCTACAATGAGCAGTTCTTC. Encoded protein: CASSLTGSGSPYNEQFF. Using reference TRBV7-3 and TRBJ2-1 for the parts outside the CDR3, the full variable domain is GAGVSQTPSNKVTEKGKYVELRCDPISGHTALYWYRQSLGQGPEFLIYFQGTGAADDSGLPNDRFFAVRPEGSVSTLKIQRTERGDSAVYLCASSLTGSGSPYNEQFFGPGTRLTVL.

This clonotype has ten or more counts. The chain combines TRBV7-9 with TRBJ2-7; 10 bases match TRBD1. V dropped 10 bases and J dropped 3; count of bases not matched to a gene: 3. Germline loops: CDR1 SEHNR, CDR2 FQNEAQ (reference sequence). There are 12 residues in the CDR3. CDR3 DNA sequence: TGTGCCACTGGGACAGGGGACTACGAGCAGTACTTC. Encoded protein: CATGTGDYEQYF.

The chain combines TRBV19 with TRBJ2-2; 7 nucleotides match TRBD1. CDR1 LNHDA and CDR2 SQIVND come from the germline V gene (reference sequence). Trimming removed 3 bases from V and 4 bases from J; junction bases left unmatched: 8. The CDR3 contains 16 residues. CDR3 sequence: CASSIRQGSGTGELFF. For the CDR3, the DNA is TGTGCCAGTAGTATCCGACAGGGATCAGGCACCGGGGAGCTGTTTTTT.

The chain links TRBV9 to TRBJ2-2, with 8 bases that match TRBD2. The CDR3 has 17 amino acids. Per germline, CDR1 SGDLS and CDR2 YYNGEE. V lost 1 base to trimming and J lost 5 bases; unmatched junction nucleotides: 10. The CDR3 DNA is TGTGCCAGCAGCGTATTCCCTCTAGCGGGCATGACCGGGGAGCTGTTTTTT. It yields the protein CASSVFPLAGMTGELFF.

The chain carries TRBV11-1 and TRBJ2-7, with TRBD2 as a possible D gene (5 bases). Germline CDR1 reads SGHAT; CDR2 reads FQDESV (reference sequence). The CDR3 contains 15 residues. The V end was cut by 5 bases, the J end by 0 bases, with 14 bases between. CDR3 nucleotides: TGTGCCAGCAGCCAAGAGGGCACTAACTCCTACGAGCAGTACTTC. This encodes CASSQEGTNSYEQYF.

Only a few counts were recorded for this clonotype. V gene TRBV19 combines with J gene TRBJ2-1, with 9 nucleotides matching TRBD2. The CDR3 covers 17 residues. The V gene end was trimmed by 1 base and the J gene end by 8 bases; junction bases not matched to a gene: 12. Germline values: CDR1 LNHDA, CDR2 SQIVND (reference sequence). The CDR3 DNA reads TGTGCCAGTAGTATAGCCCGACGTTCTAGCGGGGTCGATGAGCAGTTCTTC. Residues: CASSIARRSSGVDEQFF.

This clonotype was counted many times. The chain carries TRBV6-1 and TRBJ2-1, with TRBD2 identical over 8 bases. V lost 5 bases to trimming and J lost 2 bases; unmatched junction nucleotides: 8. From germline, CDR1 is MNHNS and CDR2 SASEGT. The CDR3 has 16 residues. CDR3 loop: CASSSEGAGAYNEQFF. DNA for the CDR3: TGTGCCAGCAGTTCCGAGGGAGCGGGAGCCTACAATGAGCAGTTCTTC.

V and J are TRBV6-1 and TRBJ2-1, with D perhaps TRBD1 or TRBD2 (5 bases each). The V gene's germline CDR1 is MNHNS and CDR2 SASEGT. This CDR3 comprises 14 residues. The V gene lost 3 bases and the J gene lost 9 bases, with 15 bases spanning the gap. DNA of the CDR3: TGTGCCAGCAGTGATAAATTGGGGGTTAGTGAGCAGTTCTTC. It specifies CASSDKLGVSEQFF.